This T cell receptor (beta chain) stems from a study of T cells in Graves' hyperthyroidism and ophthalmopathy. Looking at the study overall: Peripheral blood was obtained at initial diagnosis, preceding any treatment.

This clonotype was counted at least ten times. Deletions cut 0 bases from V and 4 bases from J, with 11 bases between. This CDR3 has 15 amino acids. Germline-derived CDR1 and CDR2 are SGHRS and YFSETQ. TCR beta CDR3 region amplification was performed from RNA transcripts. The TCR CDR3 was amplified in a first-round RT-PCR using the HTBI primer set. TCRdb called the multiplex PCR reads again in MiXCR, with one record for every CDR3 protein. Of more than 450,000 distinct CDR3 sequences detected, around 13% appear once; the ten largest clones hold approximately 14%. Newly diagnosed patients aged 18 to 65 had hyperthyroidism of under 2 months' duration. Clinical symptoms, serum thyroxine and TRAb, thyroid ultrasound and orbital computed tomography together formed the diagnostic basis.

The sample was blood. This chain joins TRBV5-1 and TRBJ2-1, with D possibly TRBD1 on 6 matching bases. The origin of this receptor is a woman aged 40 to 49 with Graves' hyperthyroidism. CDR3 sequence (DNA): TGCGCCAGCAGCTTGGTTTCAGGGGAGTACAATGAGCAGTTCTTC. Encoded protein: CASSLVSGEYNEQFF.